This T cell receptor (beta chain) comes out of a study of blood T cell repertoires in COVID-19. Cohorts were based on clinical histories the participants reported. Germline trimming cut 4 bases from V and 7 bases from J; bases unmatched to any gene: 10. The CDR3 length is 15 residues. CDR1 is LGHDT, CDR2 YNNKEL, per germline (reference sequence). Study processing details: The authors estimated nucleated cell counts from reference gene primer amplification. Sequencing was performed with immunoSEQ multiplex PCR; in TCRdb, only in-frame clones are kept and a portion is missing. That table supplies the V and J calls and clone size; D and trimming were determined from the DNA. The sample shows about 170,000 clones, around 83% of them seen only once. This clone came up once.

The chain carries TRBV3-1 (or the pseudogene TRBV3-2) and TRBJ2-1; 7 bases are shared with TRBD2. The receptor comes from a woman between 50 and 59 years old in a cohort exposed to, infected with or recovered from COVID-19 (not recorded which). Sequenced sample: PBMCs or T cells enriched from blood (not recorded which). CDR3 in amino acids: CASSRRSGGFNEQFF. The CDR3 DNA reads TGTGCCAGCAGCCGCCGATCGGGGGGATTTAATGAGCAGTTCTTC.